This T cell receptor beta chain appears in the sequencing data of a study of blood T cell repertoires in COVID-19. A few counts support this clone. TCRdb's table, derived via immunoSEQ multiplex PCR, lists solely in-frame clones and lacks some. In the table there are 150,000 to 200,000 clones, 80% of which are singletons. The participants were between roughly 18 and 89 years old and came from about two dozen US areas. Cohort assignment relied on participant-reported clinical history. The junction had 7 bases not matched to a gene; V was cut back by 4 bases and J by 5 bases. Germline V gene lookup returns CDR1 KGHDR and CDR2 SFDVKD. The CDR3 length is 15 residues.

The sample was PBMCs or T cells enriched from blood (not recorded which). The J gene is TRBJ1-2, the V gene TRBV24-1; 9 nucleotides line up with TRBD1. This receptor was taken from a woman in her fifties or sixties who had recovered from COVID-19. This CDR3 reads CATSDPGQGLYGYTF. The CDR3 bases are TGTGCCACCAGTGACCCGGGACAGGGACTATATGGCTACACCTTC.